The present T cell receptor (beta chain) was sequenced within a study of blood T cell repertoires in COVID-19. The overall study: Acute-phase and convalescent COVID-19 samples originated in the United States, Italy and Spain. In each case, the material was cDNA or gDNA derived from T cells, B-cell-depleted T cells, or PBMCs.

This clone came up a few times. J was trimmed by 3 bases and V by 3 bases; bases with no gene match: 6. Germline V gene sequence: CDR1 MGHRA, CDR2 YSYEKL. The CDR3 contains 16 residues. Profiled with immunoSEQ multiplex PCR; TCRdb holds only in-frame clones, not every one. The top ten clones hold 2.5% to 3% of a sample with approximately 340,000 clones, 80% to 90% of them seen once. The rearrangement links TRBV4-1 to TRBJ1-4; 8 bases fit TRBD1. Material: peripheral blood. This clonotype was obtained from a man aged 25-40 years with active or convalescent COVID-19. The CDR3 DNA reads as TGCGCCAGCAGCCAGAGGACAGGGCCCTCTAATGAAAAACTGTTTTTT. It specifies CASSQRTGPSNEKLFF.